This T cell receptor (beta chain) was sequenced during a study of cytomegalovirus exposure and HLA in healthy donors. The V segment lost 0 bases and the J segment 4 bases; nucleotides outside the gene matches: 8. There are 16 residues in the CDR3. Germline CDR1 is SQVTM and CDR2 is ANQGSEA. The PCR was carried out with 60 Vbeta primers and 13 Jbeta primers. Profiling relied on immunoSEQ multiplex PCR, and the TCRdb table lists in-frame clones only, not all of them. The sample includes just over 150,000 clones, 80% to 85% of them seen just once. The clonotype was recovered from a man in his late teens or twenties in good health and CMV-seronegative. This sequence joins TRBV29-1 and TRBJ2-2; 7 bases agree with TRBD1. Sequencing input: PBMCs. CDR3 protein: CSVEDTRGRGTGELFF. The CDR3 DNA reads as TGCAGCGTTGAAGACACGAGGGGGCGAGGCACCGGGGAGCTGTTTTTT.